Reported below is one T cell receptor (beta chain). Unmatched junction bases numbered 15, after V lost 5 bases and J lost 7 bases. Germline V CDR1 and CDR2: SGHTA, FQGNSA. CDR3 length: 17 amino acids. Authors' methods: It was from reference gene primer amplification that nucleated cell counts were estimated. TCRdb's copy holds only in-frame clones and misses some; the assay was immunoSEQ multiplex PCR. The D gene and trimming were derived from the DNA, and the V and J assignments and clone size from that table. This sample has about 120,000 clones, with about 87% found just once. The data originate from a study of blood T cell repertoires in COVID-19. Overall study: PBMCs, B-cell-depleted T cells, or T cells were the source of the cDNA or gDNA that made up the material.

Sequencing was done on a sample of peripheral blood. This clonotype was sampled from a woman between 70 and 85 years old with acute or convalescent COVID-19. V usage is TRBV7-2 and J usage is TRBJ1-2; 11 bases are a match to TRBD1. CDR3 protein: CASSPYSGTGGGSGYTF. The CDR3 nucleotides are TGTGCCAGCAGCCCGTATTCCGGGACAGGGGGAGGTAGTGGCTACACCTTC. Using reference TRBV7-2 and TRBJ1-2 for the parts outside the CDR3, the full variable domain is GAGVSQSPSNKVTEKGKDVELRCDPISGHTALYWYRQSLGQGLEFLIYFQGNSAPDKSGLPSDRFSAERTGGSVSTLTIQRTQQEDSAVYLCASSPYSGTGGGSGYTFGSGTRLTVV.